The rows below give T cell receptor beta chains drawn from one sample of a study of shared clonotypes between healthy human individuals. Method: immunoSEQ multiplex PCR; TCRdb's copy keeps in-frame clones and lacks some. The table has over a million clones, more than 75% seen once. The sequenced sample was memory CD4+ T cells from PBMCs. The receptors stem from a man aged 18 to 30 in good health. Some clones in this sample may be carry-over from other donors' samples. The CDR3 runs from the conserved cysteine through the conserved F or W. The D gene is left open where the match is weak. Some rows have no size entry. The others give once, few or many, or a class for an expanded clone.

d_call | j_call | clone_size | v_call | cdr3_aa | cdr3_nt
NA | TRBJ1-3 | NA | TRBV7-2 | CASSLAPQGQGNTIYF | TGTGCCAGCAGCTTAGCGCCGCAGGGGCAAGGAAACACCATATATTTT
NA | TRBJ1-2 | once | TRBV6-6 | CASSYSRHFYGYTF | TGTGCCAGCAGTTACTCGAGACATTTCTATGGCTACACCTTC
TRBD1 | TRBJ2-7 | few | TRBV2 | CASRRDRGNLYEQYF | TGTGCCAGCAGGCGGGACAGGGGAAATCTCTACGAGCAGTACTTC
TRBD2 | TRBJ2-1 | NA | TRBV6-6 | CASTPGLAYNEQFF | TGTGCCAGCACCCCGGGACTAGCCTACAATGAGCAGTTCTTC
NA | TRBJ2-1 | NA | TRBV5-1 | CASSADSYNEQFF | TGCGCCAGCAGCGCTGACTCCTACAATGAGCAGTTCTTC
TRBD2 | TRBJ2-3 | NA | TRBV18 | CASSPPRLAGEDTQYF | TGTGCCAGCTCACCACCAAGACTAGCGGGAGAGGATACGCAGTATTTT
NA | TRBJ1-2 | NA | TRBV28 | CAGSRANYGYTF | TGTGCCGGCAGCCGGGCTAACTATGGCTACACCTTC
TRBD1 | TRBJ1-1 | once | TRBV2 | CASSFSQGAVTEAFF | TGTGCCAGCAGTTTCAGTCAGGGGGCGGTCACTGAAGCTTTCTTT
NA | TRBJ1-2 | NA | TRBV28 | CASRPQGTPFYGYTF | TGTGCCAGCAGGCCACAGGGAACCCCATTCTATGGCTACACCTTC
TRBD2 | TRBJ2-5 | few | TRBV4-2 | CASSPPASGTKTQYF | TGTGCCAGCAGCCCCCCGGCTAGCGGGACAAAGACCCAGTACTTC
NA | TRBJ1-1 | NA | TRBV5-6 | CASSLVVGTAGMNTEAFF | TGTGCCAGCAGCTTGGTGGTGGGAACAGCAGGTATGAACACTGAAGCTTTCTTT
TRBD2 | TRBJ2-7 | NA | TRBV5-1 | CASGSGGSYEQYF | TGCGCCAGCGGGAGCGGGGGCTCCTACGAGCAGTACTTC
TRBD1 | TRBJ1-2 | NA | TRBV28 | CASRGTGHIYGYTF | TGTGCCAGCAGGGGGACAGGACACATCTATGGCTACACCTTC
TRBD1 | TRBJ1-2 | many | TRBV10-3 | CAISESLQGKTMEGGYTF | TGTGCCATCAGTGAGTCACTACAGGGGAAGACTATGGAGGGGGGCTACACCTTC
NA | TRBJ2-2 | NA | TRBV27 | CASSQDYRQENTGELFF | TGTGCCAGCAGTCAGGATTATCGACAGGAGAACACCGGGGAGCTGTTTTTT
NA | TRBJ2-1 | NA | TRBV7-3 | CASSETRDRNEQFF | TGTGCCAGCAGCGAGACTCGAGACCGCAATGAGCAGTTCTTC
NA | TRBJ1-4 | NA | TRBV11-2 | CASSPVRDTRGKLFF | TGTGCCAGCAGCCCGGTCAGGGATACTCGAGGAAAACTGTTTTTT
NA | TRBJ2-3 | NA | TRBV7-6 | CASSSGSGTQSTDTQYF | TGTGCCAGCAGCTCCGGGTCCGGGACTCAAAGCACAGATACGCAGTATTTT
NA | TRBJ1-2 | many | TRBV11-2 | CASSSISRGTDYGYTF | TGTGCCAGCAGCTCCATATCCCGGGGGACCGACTATGGCTACACCTTC
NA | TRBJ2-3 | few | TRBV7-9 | CASSEYRGGNTQYF | TGTGCCAGCAGCGAGTACCGTGGGGGAAATACGCAGTATTTT
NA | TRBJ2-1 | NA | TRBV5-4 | CASSLGEGEQFF | TGTGCCAGCAGCTTGGGAGAGGGGGAGCAGTTCTTC
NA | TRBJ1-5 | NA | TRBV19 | CASNPGRRSGNQPQHF | TGTGCCAGTAACCCGGGGAGACGGTCAGGCAATCAGCCCCAGCATTTT
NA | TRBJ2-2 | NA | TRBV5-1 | CASSFLGGLKTGELFF | TGCGCCAGCAGCTTCCTAGGGGGGCTGAAGACCGGGGAGCTGTTTTTT
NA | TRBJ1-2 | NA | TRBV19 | CASSILGRGRDYGYTF | TGTGCCAGTAGTATCCTGGGCAGGGGAAGAGACTATGGCTACACCTTC
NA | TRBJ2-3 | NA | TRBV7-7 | CASSLGNSNTDTQYF | TGTGCCAGCAGCTTAGGGAATAGCAACACAGATACGCAGTATTTT
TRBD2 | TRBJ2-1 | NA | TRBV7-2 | CASRRLAGSSYNEQFF | TGTGCCAGCAGACGACTAGCGGGAAGCTCCTACAATGAGCAGTTCTTC
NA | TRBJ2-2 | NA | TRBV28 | CASRKFPRGTGELFF | TGTGCCAGCAGAAAATTCCCCCGGGGCACCGGGGAGCTGTTTTTT
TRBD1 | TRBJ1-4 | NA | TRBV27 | CASRRGPGEKLFF | TGTGCCAGCAGGAGGGGGCCGGGTGAAAAACTGTTTTTT
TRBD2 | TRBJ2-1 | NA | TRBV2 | CASRIAGGPNNEQFF | TGTGCCAGCAGGATAGCGGGAGGGCCGAACAATGAGCAGTTCTTC
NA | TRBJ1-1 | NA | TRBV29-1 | CSVVKGINTEAFF | TGCAGCGTTGTAAAGGGGATAAACACTGAAGCTTTCTTT
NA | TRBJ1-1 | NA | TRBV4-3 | CASSQEGRGTEAFF | TGCGCCAGCAGCCAAGAGGGCAGGGGCACTGAAGCTTTCTTT
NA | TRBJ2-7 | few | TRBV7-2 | CASSRAYEQYF | TGTGCCAGCAGCCGTGCCTACGAGCAGTACTTC
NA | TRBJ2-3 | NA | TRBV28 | CASSRGALKYF | TGTGCCAGCAGCCGCGGCGCATTGAAGTATTTT
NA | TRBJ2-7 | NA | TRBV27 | CASSDSAHIQYF | TGTGCCAGCAGCGACTCGGCCCACATCCAGTACTTC
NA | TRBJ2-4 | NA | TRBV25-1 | CASSPGNVGKNIQYF | TGTGCCAGCAGCCCAGGGAACGTAGGCAAAAACATTCAGTACTTC
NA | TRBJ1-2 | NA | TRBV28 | CASSSTLDRRNYGYTF | TGTGCCAGCAGTTCGACCCTTGACAGGCGAAACTATGGCTACACCTTC
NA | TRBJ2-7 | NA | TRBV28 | CASSLFLGQVSYEQYF | TGTGCCAGCAGTTTATTTTTGGGACAAGTTTCCTACGAGCAGTACTTC
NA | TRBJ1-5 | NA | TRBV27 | CASSYLNQPQHF | TGTGCCAGCAGCTATCTCAATCAGCCCCAGCATTTT
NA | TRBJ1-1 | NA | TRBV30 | CAWGGDITEAFF | TGTGCCTGGGGGGGGGATATCACTGAAGCTTTCTTT
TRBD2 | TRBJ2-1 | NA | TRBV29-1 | CSARLAGGPHLYNEQFF | TGCAGCGCCAGACTAGCGGGAGGGCCCCACCTTTACAATGAGCAGTTCTTC
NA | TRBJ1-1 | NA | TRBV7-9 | CASSAQGATEAFF | TGTGCCAGCAGCGCTCAGGGCGCCACTGAAGCTTTCTTT
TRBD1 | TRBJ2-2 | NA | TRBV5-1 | CASSLGPGQGSTGELFF | TGCGCCAGCAGCTTGGGCCCGGGACAGGGTAGTACCGGGGAGCTGTTTTTT
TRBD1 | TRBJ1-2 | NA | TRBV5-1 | CASSHGDRFANYGYTF | TGCGCCAGCAGCCATGGGGACAGGTTTGCTAACTATGGCTACACCTTC
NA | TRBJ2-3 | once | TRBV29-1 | CSVGGRETDTQYF | TGCAGCGTTGGGGGGAGAGAGACAGATACGCAGTATTTT
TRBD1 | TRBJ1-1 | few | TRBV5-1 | CASSYGTGGNTEAFF | TGCGCCAGCAGCTACGGGACAGGGGGGAACACTGAAGCTTTCTTT